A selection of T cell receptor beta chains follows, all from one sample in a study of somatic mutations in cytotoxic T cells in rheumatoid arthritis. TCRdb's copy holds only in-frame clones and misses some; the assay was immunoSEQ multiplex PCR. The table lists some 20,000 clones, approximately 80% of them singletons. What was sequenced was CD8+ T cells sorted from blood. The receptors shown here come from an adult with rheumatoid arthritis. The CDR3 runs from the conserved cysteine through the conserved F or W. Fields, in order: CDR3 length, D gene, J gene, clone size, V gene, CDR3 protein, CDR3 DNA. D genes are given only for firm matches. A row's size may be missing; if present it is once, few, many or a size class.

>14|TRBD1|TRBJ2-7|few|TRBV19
CASKGTGSFYEQYF
TGTGCCAGTAAGGGGACAGGGAGTTTCTACGAGCAGTACTTC
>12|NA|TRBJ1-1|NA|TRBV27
CASLAGGTEAFF
TGTGCCAGCCTCGCGGGTGGGACTGAAGCTTTCTTT
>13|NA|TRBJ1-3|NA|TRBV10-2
CASSGISGNTIYF
TGCGCCAGCAGCGGGATTTCCGGAAACACCATATATTTT
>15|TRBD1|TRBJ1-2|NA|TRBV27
CASSFHRDREYGYTF
TGTGCCAGCAGTTTTCACAGGGACAGGGAGTATGGCTACACCTTC
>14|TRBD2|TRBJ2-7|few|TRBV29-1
CSVVGGGGAYEQYF
TGCAGCGTTGTTGGCGGGGGTGGGGCCTACGAGCAGTACTTC
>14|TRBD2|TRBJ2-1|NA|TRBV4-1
CASRTSGIGNEQFF
TGCGCCAGCAGGACTAGCGGTATTGGCAATGAGCAGTTCTTC
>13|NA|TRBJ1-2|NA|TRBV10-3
CAISEEVLYGYTF
TGTGCCATCAGTGAGGAGGTCCTCTATGGCTACACCTTC
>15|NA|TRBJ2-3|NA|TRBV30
CAWGAGRGPTDTQYF
TGTGCCTGGGGCGCTGGGCGGGGGCCCACAGATACGCAGTATTTT
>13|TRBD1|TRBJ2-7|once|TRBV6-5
CASSLGQTYEQYF
TGTGCCAGCAGTTTGGGACAGACCTACGAGCAGTACTTC
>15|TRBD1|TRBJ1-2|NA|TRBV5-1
CASSLTGGDAYGYTF
TGCGCCAGCAGCTTGACAGGGGGTGACGCCTATGGCTACACCTTC
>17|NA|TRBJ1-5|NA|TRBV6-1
CASSEFPPPLSNQPQHF
TGTGCCAGCAGTGAATTTCCTCCCCCGCTTAGCAATCAGCCCCAGCATTTT
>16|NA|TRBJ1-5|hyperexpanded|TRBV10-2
CASSEGFSGDQQPQHF
TGCGCCAGCAGTGAGGGATTTTCAGGGGATCAGCAGCCCCAGCATTTT
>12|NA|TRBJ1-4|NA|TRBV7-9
CASSFTNEKLFF
TGTGCCAGCAGCTTTACAAATGAAAAACTGTTTTTT
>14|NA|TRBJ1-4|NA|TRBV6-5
CASSYGVSNEKLFF
TGTGCCAGCAGTTACGGGGTGTCTAATGAAAAACTGTTTTTT
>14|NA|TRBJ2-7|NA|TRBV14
CASSQEVDGDEQYF
TGTGCCAGCAGCCAAGAGGTGGATGGGGACGAGCAGTACTTC
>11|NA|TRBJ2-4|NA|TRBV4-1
CASSQDEFRYF
TGCGCCAGCAGCCAAGATGAATTCCGATACTTC
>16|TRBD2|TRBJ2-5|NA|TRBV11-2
CASRPEVAGIQETQYF
TGTGCCAGCAGGCCAGAGGTAGCGGGGATCCAAGAGACCCAGTACTTC
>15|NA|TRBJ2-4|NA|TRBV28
CASSLRSGAKNIQYF
TGTGCCAGCAGTTTAAGATCAGGAGCCAAAAACATTCAGTACTTC
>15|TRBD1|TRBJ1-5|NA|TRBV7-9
CASSPIRTGDQPQHF
TGTGCCAGCAGCCCCATCCGGACAGGCGATCAGCCCCAGCATTTT
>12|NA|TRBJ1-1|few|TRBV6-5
CASGKEDTEAFF
TGTGCCAGCGGGAAGGAGGACACTGAAGCTTTCTTT
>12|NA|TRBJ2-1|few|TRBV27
CASSLWGTEQFF
TGTGCCAGCAGTTTATGGGGGACTGAGCAGTTCTTC
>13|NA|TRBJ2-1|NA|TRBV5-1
CASSLWGYNEQFF
TGCGCCAGCAGCTTGTGGGGTTACAATGAGCAGTTCTTC
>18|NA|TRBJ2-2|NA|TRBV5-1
CASSPTGTPDWKTGELFF
TGCGCCAGCAGCCCGACCGGGACACCGGATTGGAAAACCGGGGAGCTGTTTTTT
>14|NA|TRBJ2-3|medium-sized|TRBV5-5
CASSPGRSTDTQYF
TGTGCCAGCAGCCCGGGAAGGTCCACAGATACGCAGTATTTT
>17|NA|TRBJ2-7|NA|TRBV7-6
CASSLMGSGLGTYEQYF
TGTGCCAGCAGCTTAATGGGTTCAGGGCTCGGAACCTACGAGCAGTACTTC
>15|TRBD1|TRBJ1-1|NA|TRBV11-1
CASLRTGGVNTEAFF
TGTGCCAGCCTAAGGACAGGGGGTGTGAACACTGAAGCTTTCTTT
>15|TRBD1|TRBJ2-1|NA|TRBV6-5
CASSYTGGGHNEQFF
TGTGCCAGCAGTTACACAGGGGGCGGGCACAATGAGCAGTTCTTC
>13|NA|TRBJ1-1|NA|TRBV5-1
CASWDGGNTEAFF
TGCGCCAGCTGGGATGGGGGGAACACTGAAGCTTTCTTT
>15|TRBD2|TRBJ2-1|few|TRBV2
CASSDGGGARNEQFF
TGTGCCAGCAGTGATGGCGGGGGGGCAAGGAATGAGCAGTTCTTC
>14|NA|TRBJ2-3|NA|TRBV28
CASEGVGFTDTQYF
TGTGCCAGCGAAGGGGTCGGCTTCACAGATACGCAGTATTTT
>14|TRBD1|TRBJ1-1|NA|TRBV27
CASSLTGQGRQAFF
TGTGCCAGCAGTTTAACGGGACAGGGAAGGCAAGCTTTCTTT
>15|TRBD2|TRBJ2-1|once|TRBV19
CASSILAGGDNEQFF
TGTGCCAGTAGTATCTTAGCGGGGGGAGACAATGAGCAGTTCTTC
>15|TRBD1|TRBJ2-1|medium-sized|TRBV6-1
CASCPTGGASNEQFF
TGTGCCAGCTGTCCAACAGGGGGCGCGTCCAATGAGCAGTTCTTC